This TCR beta chain is drawn from a study of blood T cell repertoires in COVID-19. Repertoires were generated with immunoSEQ multiplex PCR, while TCRdb's copy carries only in-frame clones and drops some. This sample carries about 230,000 clones, roughly 85% of them seen once, and the ten largest clones take around 0.96%. J gave up 2 bases and V 4 bases, and 6 bases lay outside the gene matches. Per the germline V gene, CDR1 is SGHNT and CDR2 is YYREEE (reference sequence). The CDR3 spans 15 residues. The specimen sequenced was peripheral blood. The V gene is TRBV5-4, the J gene TRBJ2-5; TRBD1 aligns across 9 bases. This receptor was obtained from a man aged 35 to 55 with acute or convalescent COVID-19. Here the CDR3 DNA reads TGTGCCAGCAGCGGGACAGGGTTCTTACAAGAGACCCAGTACTTC. Amino acids: CASSGTGFLQETQYF.